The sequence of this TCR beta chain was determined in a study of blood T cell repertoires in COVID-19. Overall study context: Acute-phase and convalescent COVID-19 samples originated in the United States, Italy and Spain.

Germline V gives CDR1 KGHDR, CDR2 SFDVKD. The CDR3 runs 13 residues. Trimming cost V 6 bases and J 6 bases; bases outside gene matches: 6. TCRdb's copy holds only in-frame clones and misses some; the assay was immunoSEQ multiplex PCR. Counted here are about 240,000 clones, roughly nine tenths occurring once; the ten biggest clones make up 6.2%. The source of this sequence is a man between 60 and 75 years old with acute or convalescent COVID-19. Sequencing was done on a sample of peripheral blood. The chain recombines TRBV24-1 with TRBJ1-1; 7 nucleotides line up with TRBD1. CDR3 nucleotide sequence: TGTGCCACCAGTAATCGCAGGGGGGCTGAAGCTTTCTTT. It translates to CATSNRRGAEAFF.